What follows are 14 T cell receptor beta chains derived from one specimen sequenced in a study of blood T cell repertoires in COVID-19. This table comes from immunoSEQ multiplex PCR, and its TCRdb copy is limited to in-frame clones, with some not included. The sample contains some 170,000 clones, 80% to 90% of which appear only once. Sample: peripheral blood. The receptors originated from a human donor in a cohort sampled during active COVID-19.

This clone was detected only once. V and J are TRBV12-3 or TRBV12-4 and TRBJ1-1; D is unclear. This CDR3 region has 13 residues. V lost 7 bases and J lost 2, with 11 bases in between. The CDR3, as DNA: TGTGCCAGCATAAGGTCGGGAAACACTGAAGCTTTCTTT. Its translation: CASIRSGNTEAFF.

The chain combines TRBV14 with TRBJ1-1; D gene uncertain. CDR1 is SGHDN, CDR2 FVKESK, per germline. Trimming removed 0 bases from V and 6 bases from J, with 11 bases in between. The CDR3 is 14 amino acids. The CDR3, as DNA: TGTGCCAGCAGCCAAGATCTGCTAGCTGCTGAAGCTTTCTTT. It encodes CASSQDLLAAEAFF.

The chain combines TRBV6-2 or TRBV6-3 with TRBJ1-2; possibly TRBD1 for D (6 bases). The CDR3 loop spans 13 amino acids. CDR1 is MNHEY, CDR2 SVGEGT, per germline. Trimming stripped 5 bases from V and 2 bases from J, with 9 bases between. CDR3 nucleotide sequence: TGTGCCAGCAGTCCCCAGGGGAACTATGGCTACACCTTC. Translation: CASSPQGNYGYTF.

V and J are TRBV27 and TRBJ1-2; D remains unclear. This CDR3 comprises 14 residues. Germline assignment: CDR1 MNHEY and CDR2 SMNVEV (reference sequence). Trimming cost V 2 bases and J 5 bases, with 12 bases left between them. CDR3 in amino acids: CASSLGGIPYGYTF. CDR3 DNA sequence: TGTGCCAGCAGTTTAGGAGGGATCCCTTATGGCTACACCTTC.

The chain recombines TRBV27 with TRBJ2-4; D is ambiguous. Germline loops: CDR1 MNHEY, CDR2 SMNVEV (reference sequence). Trimming left V 2 bases short and J 0 bases short, with 11 bases between. This CDR3 contains 16 residues. This CDR3 reads CASSLNPTRAKNIQYF. CDR3 sequence (DNA): TGTGCCAGCAGTTTAAACCCAACAAGAGCCAAAAACATTCAGTACTTC.

The chain recombines TRBV19 with TRBJ2-7; weak D call: TRBD1 (5 bases). This CDR3 spans 14 amino acids. Trimming took off 5 bases at V and 3 bases at J, with 14 bases between the two ends. Looked up from germline, CDR1 is LNHDA and CDR2 is SQIVND (reference sequence). CDR3: CASSDRQILYEQYF. The CDR3 bases are TGTGCCAGTAGTGATCGACAGATCCTCTACGAGCAGTACTTC.

The chain links TRBV19 to TRBJ2-7, with 14 nucleotides matching TRBD2. V lost 3 bases, J lost 5 bases, and 0 bases stayed unmatched. Germline assignment: CDR1 LNHDA and CDR2 SQIVND (reference sequence). The CDR3 contains 14 residues. CDR3 residues: CASSMGLAGDEQYF. The CDR3 DNA sequence: TGTGCCAGTAGTATGGGACTAGCGGGAGACGAGCAGTACTTC.

V is TRBV28 and J is TRBJ2-2, with 7 bases identical to TRBD1. This CDR3 is 15 amino acids long. The germline gives CDR1 MDHEN, CDR2 SYDVKM. V dropped 6 bases and J dropped 3; count of bases not matched to a gene: 7. The CDR3 bases are TGTGCCAGCAGCCTAGGGACAGCTGACACCGGGGAGCTGTTTTTT. Translating gives CASSLGTADTGELFF.

This chain connects TRBV2 to TRBJ1-1; no clear D gene. Per germline, CDR1 SNHLY and CDR2 FYNNEI. Trimming took 2 bases from V and 10 from J, leaving 14 bases between them. CDR3 length: 13 amino acids. CDR3 amino acids: CASSESRGWGAFF. The CDR3 nucleotides read TGTGCCAGCAGTGAAAGTCGGGGATGGGGAGCTTTCTTT.

This chain joins TRBV19 and TRBJ2-7; TRBD1 matches 9 bases. Germline values: CDR1 LNHDA, CDR2 SQIVND (reference sequence). Trimming at V came to 3 bases and at J to 2 bases, leaving 11 bases not matched to a gene. This CDR3 has 17 amino acids. CDR3 loop: CASSMEPGQGDPYEQYF. The CDR3 DNA follows: TGTGCCAGTAGTATGGAGCCGGGACAGGGCGACCCCTACGAGCAGTACTTC.

This clone appeared once. The V call is TRBV7-2, the J call TRBJ2-2; 9 bases agree with TRBD1. This CDR3 has 14 amino acids. CDR1 and CDR2 from the germline V gene are SGHTA and FQGNSA. V was pared by 0 bases and J by 13 bases, with 6 bases of the junction left unmatched. The chain's CDR3 is CASSLAPGQGGLFF. The CDR3 DNA follows: TGTGCCAGCAGCTTAGCGCCGGGACAGGGCGGGCTGTTTTTT. The full variable domain, in which reference TRBV7-2 and TRBJ2-2 provide the parts outside the CDR3, is GAGVSQSPSNKVTEKGKDVELRCDPISGHTALYWYRQSLGQGLEFLIYFQGNSAPDKSGLPSDRFSAERTGGSVSTLTIQRTQQEDSAVYLCASSLAPGQGGLFFGEGSRLTVL.

This sequence joins TRBV6-5 and TRBJ2-1; TRBD2 matches at 8 bases. The J segment lost 4 bases and the V segment lost 0 bases, leaving 5 bases of the junction unmatched. Germline V gives CDR1 MNHEY, CDR2 SVGAGI. The CDR3 loop spans 16 amino acids. The CDR3 loop reads CASSYSRGGIYNEQFF. CDR3 DNA: TGTGCCAGCAGTTACTCCCGGGGGGGTATTTACAATGAGCAGTTCTTC.

This chain uses TRBV12-3 or TRBV12-4 with TRBJ2-5; D is unresolved. The CDR3 spans 12 residues. V was trimmed by 3 bases and J by 5 bases, leaving 7 bases between them. The CDR3 DNA reads as TGTGCCAGCAGTTTGGGCGTGGAGACCCAGTACTTC. Its protein product is CASSLGVETQYF.

This clone was observed a few times. V and J are TRBV5-1 and TRBJ1-1; D may be TRBD1 (6 bases). Germline V gene lookup returns CDR1 SGHRS and CDR2 YFSETQ. The CDR3 consists of 15 residues. The ends were cut back, 2 bases at V and 0 bases at J, with 11 bases in the middle. The CDR3 loop reads CASSFEAGVNTEAFF. In nucleotides, the CDR3 is TGCGCCAGCAGCTTTGAAGCAGGGGTGAACACTGAAGCTTTCTTT.